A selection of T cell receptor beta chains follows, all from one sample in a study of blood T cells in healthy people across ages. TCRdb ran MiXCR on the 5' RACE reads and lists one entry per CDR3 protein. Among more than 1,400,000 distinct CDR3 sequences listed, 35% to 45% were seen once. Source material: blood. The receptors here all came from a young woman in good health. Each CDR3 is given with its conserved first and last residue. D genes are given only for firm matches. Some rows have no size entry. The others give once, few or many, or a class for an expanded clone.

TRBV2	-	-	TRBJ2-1	TGTGCCAGCAGTGTCTTCAGTGTGTCAAGGGGAGATGAGCAGTTCTTC	CASSVFSVSRGDEQFF
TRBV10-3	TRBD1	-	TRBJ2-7	TGTGCCACCGGGACAGGTAATACCTACGAGCAGTACTTC	CATGTGNTYEQYF
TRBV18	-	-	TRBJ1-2	TGTGCCAGCTCACTGCTTTGGGAGGACGGCTACACCTTC	CASSLLWEDGYTF
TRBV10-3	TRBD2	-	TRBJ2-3	TGTGCCATCAGTGAGTCGGGACTAGTTCATACGCAGTATTTT	CAISESGLVHTQYF
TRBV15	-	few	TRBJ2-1	TGTGCCACCAGTAGAGGGATGGGGGGAAGCAATGAGCAGTTCTTC	CATSRGMGGSNEQFF
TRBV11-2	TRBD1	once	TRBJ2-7	TGTGCCAGCAGCTTAGCCCCCGACAGGGTTACGGATGAGCAGTACTTC	CASSLAPDRVTDEQYF
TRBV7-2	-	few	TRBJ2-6	TGTGCCAGCAGCTTAGTGTCCGGAGCCGGGGCCAACGTCCTGACTTTC	CASSLVSGAGANVLTF
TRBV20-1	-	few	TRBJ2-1	TGCAGTGCTAGAGATCTAGCCGGACTTAGCTCCTACAATGAGCAGTTCTTC	CSARDLAGLSSYNEQFF
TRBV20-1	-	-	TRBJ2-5	TGCAGTGCTAGAGCTCCTAGGGAACGTCAAGAGACCCAGTACTTC	CSARAPRERQETQYF
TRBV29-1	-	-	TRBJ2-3	TGCAGCGTTCTCCGGGACATCCCCGAGGTTACGCATTATTTT	CSVLRDIPEVTHYF
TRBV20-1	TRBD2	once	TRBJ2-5	TGCAGTGCAGCGGGACTAGCGGCAGGGGGATCCTACAATGAGCAGTACTTC	CSAAGLAAGGSYNEQYF
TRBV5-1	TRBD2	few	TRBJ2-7	TGCGCCAGCAGCCCCGAGGCGGCTAGCGGTACCTACGAGCAGTACTTC	CASSPEAASGTYEQYF
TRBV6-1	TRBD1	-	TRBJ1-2	TGTGCCAGCAGTGAAATAGAGAGGACAGGCGTGGCCTATGGCTACACCTTC	CASSEIERTGVAYGYTF
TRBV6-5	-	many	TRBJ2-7	TGTGCCAGCAGACATCCGGGAGATGCCTACGAGCAGTACTTC	CASRHPGDAYEQYF
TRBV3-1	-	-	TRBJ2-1	TGTGCCAGCGATATGCGTGGTAGCTTCTACAATGAGCAGTTCTTC	CASDMRGSFYNEQFF
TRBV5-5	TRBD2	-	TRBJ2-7	TGTGCCAGCAGCTTACGGACTAGCTTCTACAATGAGCAGTACTTC	CASSLRTSFYNEQYF
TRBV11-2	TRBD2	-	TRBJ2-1	TGTGCCAGCAGCTTAAGGACTAGCGGGTCGAGGGGGAATGAGCAGTTCTTC	CASSLRTSGSRGNEQFF
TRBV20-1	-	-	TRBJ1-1	TGCAGTGCTAGAGATCTAGGACAGCCGAACACTGAAGCTTTCTTT	CSARDLGQPNTEAFF
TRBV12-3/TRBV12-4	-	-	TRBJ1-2	TGTGCCAGCAGTTTTCTTTTGGCTGCGGGGGTAGGCTACACCTTC	CASSFLLAAGVGYTF
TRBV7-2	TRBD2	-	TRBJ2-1	TGTGCCAGCAGCTTAGCGGGAGGGCCCCAAGGGAATGAGCAGTTCTTC	CASSLAGGPQGNEQFF
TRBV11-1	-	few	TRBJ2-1	TGTGCCAGCAGCCGCGCGGGACTGGTATACAATGAGCAGTTCTTC	CASSRAGLVYNEQFF
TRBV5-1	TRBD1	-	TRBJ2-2	TGCGCCAGCAGCTTGGACAGGGGGAGTATCACCGGGGAGCTGTTTTTT	CASSLDRGSITGELFF
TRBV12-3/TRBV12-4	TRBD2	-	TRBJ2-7	TGTGCCAGCAGTTTAAATGCGGGACTAGCGAACAATGAGCAGTACTTC	CASSLNAGLANNEQYF
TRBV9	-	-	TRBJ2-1	TGTGCCAGCAGCGGAGCTACTTCTTTTGAGCAGTTCTTC	CASSGATSFEQFF
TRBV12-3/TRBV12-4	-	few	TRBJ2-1	TGTGCCAGCAGTTTAGTGGGGGAGGGGGTCTACAATGAGCAGTTCTTC	CASSLVGEGVYNEQFF
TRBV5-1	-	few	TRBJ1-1	TGCGCCAGCAGCTTGACAGGGTCTGAAGCTTTCTTT	CASSLTGSEAFF
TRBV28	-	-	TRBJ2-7	TGTGCCAGCAGTTCGCCATCATTCCTAGGCGAGCAGTACTTC	CASSSPSFLGEQYF
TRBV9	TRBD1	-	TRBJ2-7	TGTGCCAGCAGCGCCACGGGACAGGGTCCGTCCGAGCAGTACTTC	CASSATGQGPSEQYF
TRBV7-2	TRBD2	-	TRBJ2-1	TGTGCCAGCACCATCGCGACTAGCGGGGGCCCCGGGCACAATGAGCAGTTCTTC	CASTIATSGGPGHNEQFF
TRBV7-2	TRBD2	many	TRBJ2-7	TGTGCCAGCAGCCAAACTAGCGGGAGGGCCGGGGAGCAGTACTTC	CASSQTSGRAGEQYF
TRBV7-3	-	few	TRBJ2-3	TGTGCCAGCGGGCAGGGAGATACGCAGTATTTT	CASGQGDTQYF
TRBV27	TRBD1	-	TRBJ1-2	TGTGCCAGCAGTAGAACCGGGACAGGGAAGTCGGGGGATGGCTACACCTTC	CASSRTGTGKSGDGYTF
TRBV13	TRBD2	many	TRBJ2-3	TGTGCCAGCAGCGCGGGACTAGCCGACACAGATACGCAGTATTTT	CASSAGLADTDTQYF
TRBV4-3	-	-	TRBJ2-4	TGCGCCAGCAGCCACGAGGACCGGGTTCCAAACATTCAGTACTTC	CASSHEDRVPNIQYF
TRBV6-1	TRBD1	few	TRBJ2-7	TGTGCCACCACCCACAGACAGGGGAGCTCCTACGAGCAGTACTTC	CATTHRQGSSYEQYF